This T cell receptor beta chain was identified during a study of beta chain features in type 1 diabetes. Overall study results and limits: Type 1 diabetes patients had fewer VDJ junction insertions and more deletions. Shorter TCRB CDR3s, moderately but significantly so, were found in Type 1 diabetes patients in all four CD4+ subsets.

Points on this clone: What it binds is unknown.

Investigators reverse transcribed all isolated RNA, so they sequenced expressed TCRB transcripts. Some clones are missing from TCRdb's copy, which holds only in-frame ones; the method was immunoSEQ multiplex PCR. Altogether under 300,000 clones are present, 15% to 20% being singletons, with the ten largest covering approximately 0.081%. Trimming removed 0 bases at V and 2 bases at J, with 13 bases between. From germline, CDR1 is LGHNA and CDR2 YSLEER. This CDR3 contains 16 residues. The material sequenced was naive CD4+ T cells from blood. This clonotype was obtained from a man aged 30 to 39 with type 1 diabetes. This rearrangement joins TRBV4-3 to TRBJ1-1; D may be TRBD1 (5 bases). The CDR3 loop is CASSQDRQGSNTEAFF. As DNA, the CDR3 is TGCGCCAGCAGCCAAGATCGTCAGGGAAGTAACACTGAAGCTTTCTTT.